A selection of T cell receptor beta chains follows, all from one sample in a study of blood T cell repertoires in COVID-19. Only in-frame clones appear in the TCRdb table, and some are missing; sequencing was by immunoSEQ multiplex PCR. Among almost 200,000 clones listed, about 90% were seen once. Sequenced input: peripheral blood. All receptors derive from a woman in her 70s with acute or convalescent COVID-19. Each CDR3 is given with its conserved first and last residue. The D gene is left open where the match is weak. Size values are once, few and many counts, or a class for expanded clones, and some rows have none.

TGTGCCAGCTCACCACCAGGAAGCGGGAGAGACAGAGATACGCAGTATTTT	CASSPPGSGRDRDTQYF	TRBV18	.	TRBD2	TRBJ2-3
TGTGCCAGCTCACCACAGGCGGGCATGAACACTGAAGCTTTCTTT	CASSPQAGMNTEAFF	TRBV18	.	.	TRBJ1-1
TGTGCCAGCTCATTGTCAGGCGCCCAAGAGACCCAGTACTTC	CASSLSGAQETQYF	TRBV18	.	.	TRBJ2-5
TGTGCCAGCAGTTCCCCGGGACAGGGTAGATGGGGTGAGCAGTTCTTC	CASSSPGQGRWGEQFF	TRBV28	.	TRBD1	TRBJ2-1
TGTGCCAGCAGTCTACAGGGGCCGCCTCAGCCCCAGCATTTT	CASSLQGPPQPQHF	TRBV27	.	TRBD1	TRBJ1-5
TGTGCCAGCAGCTTCCTTGGACAGGCGGGTGGCTACACCTTC	CASSFLGQAGGYTF	TRBV7-9	.	TRBD1	TRBJ1-2
TGTGCCAGCAGTTATGGGACAGCCAATCAGCCCCAGCATTTT	CASSYGTANQPQHF	TRBV6-5	.	TRBD1	TRBJ1-5
TGTGCCAGCAGTTTAGGGGTCACAGGAATTTCCTACGAGCAGTACTTC	CASSLGVTGISYEQYF	TRBV28	.	.	TRBJ2-7
TGTGCCAGCAGCTTAAGGATTCCGGGGGAGAGGAGCGAGCAGTTCTTC	CASSLRIPGERSEQFF	TRBV7-8	.	.	TRBJ2-1
TGTGCCAGCAGCGCGCTGCTAGCAAGTACCTACAATGAGCAGTTCTTC	CASSALLASTYNEQFF	TRBV7-9	.	.	TRBJ2-1
TGCGCCAGCAGGGAGACAGGAATTCCCACTGAAGCTTTCTTT	CASRETGIPTEAFF	TRBV5-1	few	.	TRBJ1-1
TGTGCCAGTGATGCGGGGGGTGGAGGCTCTAGCAATCAGCCCCAGCATTTT	CASDAGGGGSSNQPQHF	TRBV2	few	.	TRBJ1-5
TGCGCCAGCAGGATTAGCGGCCAAGAGACCCAGTACTTC	CASRISGQETQYF	TRBV5-1	.	.	TRBJ2-5
TGTGCCAGCAGTAGAACAGGGAAAGTTCGTCAGCCCCAGCATTTT	CASSRTGKVRQPQHF	TRBV6-2/TRBV6-3	.	.	TRBJ1-5
TGTGCCATCAAGACTAGCGGGAGTCGAACGCAGTATTTT	CAIKTSGSRTQYF	TRBV12-3/TRBV12-4	.	TRBD2	TRBJ2-3
TGTGCCAGCAGCCCAAGAGGGAGCGGGAGATACGAGCAGTACTTC	CASSPRGSGRYEQYF	TRBV9	.	TRBD2	TRBJ2-7
TGTGCCAGCAGCATGACAGTCAACCAAGAGACCCAGTACTTC	CASSMTVNQETQYF	TRBV11-3	.	.	TRBJ2-5
TGTGCCAGCAGCTTAGTACGGGGAGATACGCAGTATTTT	CASSLVRGDTQYF	TRBV11-3	few	.	TRBJ2-3
TGTGCCAGCAGTGAGACTCCGGGGAGGACCTACGAGCAGTACTTC	CASSETPGRTYEQYF	TRBV2	.	.	TRBJ2-7
TGCAGCGTTGATATGGGACAGGGCTATGGCTACACCTTC	CSVDMGQGYGYTF	TRBV29-1	few	TRBD1	TRBJ1-2
TGTGCCAGCAGTTTGACAGGGGGCTCCTACGAGCAGTACTTC	CASSLTGGSYEQYF	TRBV6-5	.	TRBD1	TRBJ2-7
TGTGCCAGCAGCTGGCCGACAGGGACCTCTGGAAACACCATATATTTT	CASSWPTGTSGNTIYF	TRBV5-6	once	TRBD1	TRBJ1-3
TGTGCCAGCAGCTTAGTAGCCACTGAAGCTTTCTTT	CASSLVATEAFF	TRBV7-2	.	.	TRBJ1-1
TGCAGCGTTGTACGTCGTCTGGGACTAGCGAACTACAATGAGCAGTTCTTC	CSVVRRLGLANYNEQFF	TRBV29-1	.	TRBD2	TRBJ2-1
TGCGCCAGCAGCTTGGCCCCGGGGTCCATCACCGGGGAGCTGTTTTTT	CASSLAPGSITGELFF	TRBV5-1	.	.	TRBJ2-2
TGTGCCAGTAAGCGGGGGTCGGGCACCGGGGAGCTGTTTTTT	CASKRGSGTGELFF	TRBV9	.	TRBD2	TRBJ2-2
TGTGCCAGCATTAGACAGGGGGCCTTGGAGACCCAGTACTTC	CASIRQGALETQYF	TRBV7-9	once	TRBD1	TRBJ2-5
TGTGCCAGCATGGGGATGACTGGGACCGCTCAGGGGACCCAGCATTTT	CASMGMTGTAQGTQHF	TRBV27	.	.	TRBJ1-5
TGTGCCATCAGTGACTTAGGGGGCTCCTACGAGCAGTACTTC	CAISDLGGSYEQYF	TRBV10-3	.	.	TRBJ2-7
TGTGCCAGTAGTACAACAGGGAACGGGAATTCACCCCTCCACTTT	CASSTTGNGNSPLHF	TRBV19	few	.	TRBJ1-6
TGTGCCAGCAGCTTAAGAGGACGGGGGGAGGGTAACTATGGCTACACCTTC	CASSLRGRGEGNYGYTF	TRBV7-2	few	.	TRBJ1-2
TGTGCTAGTGGTTTGGTCAGGACAGGGGACACTGAAGCTTTCTTT	CASGLVRTGDTEAFF	TRBV12-5	.	TRBD1	TRBJ1-1
TGTGCCACCAGCAATGGGACTAGCTCCTGGGGCTCCTACAATGAGCAGTTCTTC	CATSNGTSSWGSYNEQFF	TRBV15	.	TRBD2	TRBJ2-1
TGCGCCAGCAGCTTGGCTAGCGGGAGGGGTGGTAATGAGCAGTTCTTC	CASSLASGRGGNEQFF	TRBV5-1	.	TRBD2	TRBJ2-1
TGCAGTGCTCGTAGAGGGGAGCTGTTTTTT	CSARRGELFF	TRBV20-1	.	.	TRBJ2-2
TGTGCCACCGGACAGGGGAGCTCCTACGAGCAGTACTTC	CATGQGSSYEQYF	TRBV27	medium-sized	TRBD1	TRBJ2-7
TGTGCCAGCAGGTACTGGGCGACGAACACTGAAGCTTTCTTT	CASRYWATNTEAFF	TRBV6-5	.	.	TRBJ1-1
TGCGCCACATCGACAGGGGTCAATCAGCCCCAGCATTTT	CATSTGVNQPQHF	TRBV10-1	.	TRBD1	TRBJ1-5
TGTGCCAGTCAAACGAGTGCGGGAGTAGGCGGGGAGCTGTTTTTT	CASQTSAGVGGELFF	TRBV6-5	.	TRBD2	TRBJ2-2
TGCAGCGTTGAAGTATCCACAGATACGCAGTATTTT	CSVEVSTDTQYF	TRBV29-1	.	.	TRBJ2-3
TGCGCCAGCCGGTCGCGGGACGCCGGTTACGAGCAGTACTTC	CASRSRDAGYEQYF	TRBV5-1	.	.	TRBJ2-7
TGTGCCAGCAGTGAAACATGGACGGGGGGATACGAGCAGTACTTC	CASSETWTGGYEQYF	TRBV6-1	.	TRBD2	TRBJ2-7
TGCAGTGCTAGTTGGGGGGGCAATGAGCAGTTCTTC	CSASWGGNEQFF	TRBV20-1	.	TRBD2	TRBJ2-1
TGTGCCAGCAGTTTACCCACTCGACAGGGGCCCACAGATACGCAGTATTTT	CASSLPTRQGPTDTQYF	TRBV28	.	TRBD1	TRBJ2-3
TGTGCCAGCAGCTTGGGGCAGGGGGCAGGTCAGCCCCAGCATTTT	CASSLGQGAGQPQHF	TRBV5-6	.	TRBD1	TRBJ1-5
TGTGCCAGCTCACCACCGATGACAGGGGGCAATCAGCCCCAGCATTTT	CASSPPMTGGNQPQHF	TRBV18	.	TRBD1	TRBJ1-5
TGTGCCAGCAGTCCGAGTGGGAGTCGGCAAGAAGCTTTCTTT	CASSPSGSRQEAFF	TRBV6-5	.	.	TRBJ1-1
TGTGCCAGCAGCTTACTGACGGGGAATCTCTACGAGCAGTACTTC	CASSLLTGNLYEQYF	TRBV7-6	.	.	TRBJ2-7
TGCGCCAGCAGCCAAGGGACAGGGGGAAGTGTATATGGCTACACCTTC	CASSQGTGGSVYGYTF	TRBV4-3	.	TRBD1	TRBJ1-2
TGTGCCAGCAGCCGCCGCCGGGACATTAGAACTAGCACAGATACGCAGTATTTT	CASSRRRDIRTSTDTQYF	TRBV11-2	.	.	TRBJ2-3
TGTGCCAGCAGCTTACTTAGGGGGCAGACTGAAGCTTTCTTT	CASSLLRGQTEAFF	TRBV7-2	.	TRBD1	TRBJ1-1
TGTGCCAGCAGCCCTGCGGGGGGTTACGAGCAGTACTTC	CASSPAGGYEQYF	TRBV12-3/TRBV12-4	.	TRBD2	TRBJ2-7
TGTGCCAGCAGCTCCGACAGAAATCAGCCCCAGCATTTT	CASSSDRNQPQHF	TRBV5-6	.	.	TRBJ1-5
TGCGCCAGCAGCTTCCCGGGTGGCTACGAGCAGTACTTC	CASSFPGGYEQYF	TRBV5-1	.	.	TRBJ2-7
TGTGCCAGCAGCCACACTAGCGGGAAGGCCGAGCAGTACTTC	CASSHTSGKAEQYF	TRBV3-1/TRBV3-2	.	TRBD2	TRBJ2-7
TGTGCCAGCAGTTACACGGGGAATGAGCAGTTCTTC	CASSYTGNEQFF	TRBV6-5	once	.	TRBJ2-1
TGCGCCAGCAGCTTGCAGGGGGAAGGTGAAAAACTGTTTTTT	CASSLQGEGEKLFF	TRBV5-1	.	TRBD1	TRBJ1-4
TGTGCCAGCAGCGGGGGACAGGGGTTTTCACCCCTCCACTTT	CASSGGQGFSPLHF	TRBV9	once	TRBD1	TRBJ1-6
TGTGCCAGCAGTCGGAAAAGTGGGAGGGCCTACGAGCAGTACTTC	CASSRKSGRAYEQYF	TRBV27	.	TRBD2	TRBJ2-7
TGCGCCAGCAGCCCGAGAGGGAACTCTGGGGCCAACGTCCTGACTTTC	CASSPRGNSGANVLTF	TRBV5-1	.	.	TRBJ2-6